The sequence of this T cell receptor beta chain was determined in a study of T cell changes during pregnancy in multiple sclerosis. Germline V lookup: CDR1 SGHRS, CDR2 YFSETQ. The junction had 5 bases not matched to a gene; V was cut back by 2 bases and J by 2 bases. The CDR3 totals 15 residues. Profiled with immunoSEQ multiplex PCR; TCRdb holds only in-frame clones, not every one. The repertoire consists of 70,000 to 85,000 clones, with about 90% occurring once and the leading ten covering almost 1.5%. This sequence originates from a female donor with multiple sclerosis, enrolled in a pregnancy study. The rearrangement links TRBV5-1 to TRBJ2-3, with 7 positions matching TRBD1. The specimen was peripheral blood, collected before pregnancy. The CDR3 nucleotides are TGCGCCAGCAGCTTAGACAGGGCCATCACAGATACGCAGTATTTT. Protein: CASSLDRAITDTQYF.